Listed here is a single T cell receptor (beta chain). The germline gives CDR1 MDHEN, CDR2 SYDVKM. The CDR3 runs 14 residues. The V end was cut by 5 bases, the J end by 3 bases, with 14 bases between. This entry is derived from a study of blood T cell repertoires in COVID-19. Residents of approximately 25 US areas, aged about 18 to 95 years, made up the participants. In Cohort 3, a recovered donor had either two negative PCRs, clearance, or symptom resolution. Per the original methods: Amplification from reference gene primers served as the basis for estimated nucleated cell counts. Produced via immunoSEQ multiplex PCR; TCRdb's table is partial and in-frame only. The DNA was the basis for D and trimming; V, J and clone size are from that table. The sample lists fewer than 250,000 clones; approximately 90% were seen once.

The J gene is TRBJ2-7, the V gene TRBV28; D is ambiguous. The origin of this receptor is a man aged 25-45 years who had recovered from COVID-19. The sample comprised PBMCs or T cells enriched from blood (not recorded which). Here the CDR3 reads CASSPHSMRYEQYF. CDR3 bases: TGTGCCAGCAGTCCTCATAGTATGCGCTACGAGCAGTACTTC.